Described below is a single TCR beta chain sequence and its context. What it binds is not known. This sample was included in a study of cytomegalovirus exposure and HLA in healthy donors. Primers: 60 Vbeta forward and 13 Jbeta reverse. Clones were sequenced by immunoSEQ multiplex PCR, and TCRdb holds only the in-frame ones, with some missing. The table records about 190,000 clones, over 70% of them present only once. Germline loops: CDR1 SGDLS, CDR2 YYNGEE. The CDR3 totals 15 residues. With V trimmed by 0 bases and J by 5 bases, 5 bases remained unmatched. Whole-study results and caveats: Sequencing depth roughly uniform across donors was assumed in presence/absence analyses.

The chain is built from TRBV9 and TRBJ1-5, with 7 bases that match TRBD1. Material: PBMCs. This receptor was identified in a woman aged 18-29 years in good health and CMV-seropositive. The CDR3 DNA sequence: TGTGCCAGCAGCGTAGGGCAGGGGGTAGATCAGCCCCAGCATTTT. Translating gives CASSVGQGVDQPQHF.